A single sample is the source of the 28 T cell receptor beta chains below, sequenced in a study of human CD8 memory T cell subsets. TCR beta libraries were made by UMI-labeled 5' RACE. For each CDR3 protein, TCRdb gives one entry from its re-call of the 5' RACE reads, without DNA. This sample's table has about 18,000 distinct CDR3 sequences. Material: CD8+ T cells from PBMCs. The receptors were gathered from a human donor in good health.

V gene TRBV28 combines with J gene TRBJ2-1; with no DNA, the TCRdb D assignment of TRBD2 cannot be verified. CDR3 length: 17 amino acids. CDR1 MDHEN and CDR2 SYDVKM come from the germline V gene. The CDR3 protein is CASSTLLAGGPYNEQFF.

This clonotype is classed as medium-sized (0.01 to 0.1%) by frequency. V gene TRBV12-3 or TRBV12-4 combines with J gene TRBJ2-1; TCRdb calls TRBD1, which cannot be checked without DNA. The CDR3 has 14 amino acids. This CDR3 reads CACSGTGSGNEQFF.

This rearrangement joins TRBV6-6 to TRBJ1-5. This CDR3 is built from 13 residues. The germline CDR1 and CDR2 sequences are MNHNY and SVGAGI (reference sequence). This CDR3 is CASSFSGDQPQHF.

The chain recombines TRBV7-8 with TRBJ2-1. This CDR3 region has 12 residues. The germline CDR1 and CDR2 sequences are SGHVS and FQNEAQ. CDR3 amino acids: CASSSGYNEQFF. Variable domain in full (rest from reference TRBV7-8 and TRBJ2-1): GAGVSQSPRYKVAKRGQDVALRCDPISGHVSLFWYQQALGQGPEFLTYFQNEAQLDKSGLPSDRFFAERPEGSVSTLKIQRTQQEDSAVYLCASSSGYNEQFFGPGTRLTVL.

The chain couples TRBV29-1 to TRBJ2-1; TCRdb's assignment of TRBD1 cannot be checked, as there is no DNA. Germline V gene lookup returns CDR1 SQVTM and CDR2 ANQGSEA. The CDR3 is made up of 15 amino acids. CDR3 amino acids: CSVEVRGRGNNEQFF.

The gene calls are TRBV15 and TRBJ1-1; TCRdb lists TRBD1, though no DNA is available to test this call. CDR1 and CDR2 (germline): LNHNV, YYDKDF (reference sequence). The CDR3 consists of 14 residues. CDR3 sequence reads: CATSSPRESKWAFF.

The chain joins TRBV7-9 to TRBJ2-7; as DNA is missing, the TRBD1 call by TCRdb cannot be tested. The CDR3 spans 15 residues. CDR1 and CDR2 from the germline V gene are SEHNR and FQNEAQ (reference sequence). The CDR3 protein is CASSPREGAFYEQYF.

The chain joins TRBV29-1 to TRBJ2-3. CDR3 length equals 15 residues. Germline values: CDR1 SQVTM, CDR2 ANQGSEA. This chain's CDR3 is CSVVGHEVAPDTQYF.

The J gene is TRBJ2-7, the V gene TRBV5-4. The length of the CDR3 is 13 residues. Germline lookup yields CDR1 SGHNT and CDR2 YYREEE (reference sequence). CDR3 protein: CASSFWGTYEQYF.

The rearrangement links TRBV6-1 to TRBJ2-5; the D gene TCRdb calls, TRBD1, cannot be checked with no DNA. This CDR3 has 16 amino acids. The germline V gene has CDR1 MNHNS and CDR2 SASEGT. The CDR3 loop reads CASSEAGTGDRETQYF.

The CDR3 is CSARAGHRREKLFF. This chain joins TRBV20-1 and TRBJ1-4; no DNA is available, so the TRBD1 call from TCRdb remains unchecked. The CDR3 spans 14 residues. The germline CDR1 and CDR2 sequences are DFQATT and SNEGSKA (reference sequence).

V and J are TRBV15 and TRBJ2-3; absent DNA, TCRdb's TRBD1 call cannot be checked. CDR1 is LNHNV and CDR2 is YYDKDF in the germline V gene (reference sequence). CDR3 length: 13 residues. The CDR3 loop reads CATSSRRGATQYF.

This clonotype shows up as medium-sized by frequency. V gene TRBV7-6 combines with J gene TRBJ2-1; TCRdb names TRBD1, which stays unverified in the absence of DNA. The CDR3 extends over 15 amino acids. Germline-derived CDR1 and CDR2 are SGHVS and FNYEAQ. CDR3 sequence reads: CASSLDGGSYNEQFF.

The chain carries TRBV27 and TRBJ2-7; TCRdb calls TRBD2, which cannot be checked without DNA. Germline CDR1 MNHEY, CDR2 SMNVEV (reference sequence). The CDR3 runs to 16 residues. The CDR3 sequence: CASSPSSGALSYEQYF.

The chain joins TRBV20-1 to TRBJ1-3; the D gene TCRdb calls, TRBD1, cannot be checked with no DNA. The CDR3 sequence is 16 residues long. CDR1 and CDR2 from the germline V gene are DFQATT and SNEGSKA (reference sequence). This CDR3 reads CSARDLPGMTGNTIYF.

The rearrangement uses TRBV7-6 and TRBJ1-1; TCRdb designates TRBD1, a call that cannot be tested without DNA. Germline V gene data show CDR1 as SGHVS and CDR2 as FNYEAQ. CDR3 length: 14 residues. The CDR3: CASSLGQGQTEAFF.

The J gene is TRBJ2-7, the V gene TRBV4-1; TCRdb gives TRBD2 as the D gene, but with no DNA this cannot be confirmed. Germline CDR1 and CDR2: MGHRA and YSYEKL. The CDR3 runs 15 residues. CDR3: CASSQDRASVYEQYF.

The chain is built from TRBV7-9 and TRBJ1-3. Germline V lookup: CDR1 SEHNR, CDR2 FQNEAQ (reference sequence). This CDR3 region has 14 residues. CDR3 region: CASSPPDSGNTIYF.

The chain has TRBV7-2 and TRBJ2-2; the D call from TCRdb, TRBD2, cannot be confirmed without DNA. Looked up from germline, CDR1 is SGHTA and CDR2 is FQGNSA. CDR3 size: 14 residues. The CDR3 sequence is CASSSLRSSGELFF. Combining the CDR3 with reference TRBV7-2 and TRBJ2-2 gives the whole variable domain GAGVSQSPSNKVTEKGKDVELRCDPISGHTALYWYRQSLGQGLEFLIYFQGNSAPDKSGLPSDRFSAERTGGSVSTLTIQRTQQEDSAVYLCASSSLRSSGELFFGEGSRLTVL.

CDR3 region: CASSTGDQETQYF. The rearrangement uses TRBV6-5 and TRBJ2-5. The CDR3 contains 13 residues. CDR1 MNHEY and CDR2 SVGAGI come from the germline V gene.

The chain combines TRBV14 with TRBJ1-2; TCRdb returns TRBD1, unconfirmable since there is no DNA. CDR3 length: 15 residues. Per the germline V gene, CDR1 is SGHDN and CDR2 is FVKESK. CDR3 region: CASSQDRRGSYGYTF.

CDR3 region: CSARPPGGWTEAFF. The J gene is TRBJ1-1, the V gene TRBV20-1. CDR3 size: 14 residues. Per the germline V gene, CDR1 is DFQATT and CDR2 is SNEGSKA (reference sequence).

This sequence joins TRBV6-4 and TRBJ2-3. Germline V lookup: CDR1 MRHNA, CDR2 SNTAGT. The CDR3 has 14 residues. The CDR3 loop reads CASSEDFYTDTQYF.

The J gene is TRBJ2-7, the V gene TRBV7-9; the TCRdb call, TRBD1, lacks DNA for checking. CDR1 and CDR2 from the germline V gene are SEHNR and FQNEAQ (reference sequence). The CDR3 is 13 amino acids. The CDR3 spells CASSPQGVREQYF.

V and J are TRBV10-3 and TRBJ1-4; the TRBD1 assignment by TCRdb is unverifiable without DNA. The CDR3 runs to 15 residues. The germline V gene has CDR1 ENHRY and CDR2 SYGVKD. This chain's CDR3 is CAISDQGAMNEKLFF.

The chain couples TRBV7-6 to TRBJ1-2; TCRdb selects TRBD1, and the lack of DNA leaves this call unchecked. CDR1 and CDR2 (germline): SGHVS, FNYEAQ. The CDR3 runs to 15 residues. The CDR3 here is CASSATGDSNYGYTF.

The chain carries TRBV28 and TRBJ1-5; absent DNA, TCRdb's TRBD1 call cannot be checked. Germline lookup yields CDR1 MDHEN and CDR2 SYDVKM. The CDR3 runs to 17 residues. CDR3 sequence reads: CASSLDRNQGDHQPQHF. Together with reference TRBV28 and TRBJ1-5, the CDR3 gives the full variable domain: DVKVTQSSRYLVKRTGEKVFLECVQDMDHENMFWYRQDPGLGLRLIYFSYDVKMKEKGDIPEGYSVSREKKERFSLILESASTNQTSMYLCASSLDRNQGDHQPQHFGDGTRLSIL.

The rearrangement links TRBV20-1 to TRBJ2-1; the TCRdb call, TRBD2, lacks DNA for checking. CDR1 is DFQATT and CDR2 is SNEGSKA in the germline V gene (reference sequence). The CDR3 is 17 residues long. This CDR3 reads CSAREITSSGRWNEQFF.